This TCR beta chain was identified in a study of Graves' ophthalmopathy and Graves' hyperthyroidism. In its sample, this clonotype was seen many times. Investigators amplified TCR beta CDR3 regions from RNA transcripts. HTBI-primed RT-PCR formed the first round, and a multiplex PCR formed the second. MiXCR, applied by TCRdb to the multiplex PCR reads, yields one record per CDR3 protein. The data contain 35,000 to 50,000 distinct CDR3 sequences, approximately 50% of them singletons. The CDR3 contains 14 residues. Germline CDR1 and CDR2: SGHRS and YFSETQ. The V end lost 1 base, the J end lost 9 bases, and 11 bases lay between the germline ends.

The sample consisted of peripheral blood. The source is an adult woman with stable Graves' hyperthyroidism. The chain recombines TRBV5-1 with TRBJ1-6; D is uncertain. Here the CDR3 reads CASSLPGKVSPLHF. DNA of the CDR3: TGCGCCAGCAGCTTGCCAGGCAAGGTTTCACCCCTCCACTTT. The whole variable domain, remainder taken from reference TRBV5-1 and TRBJ1-6, is KAGVTQTPRYLIKTRGQQVTLSCSPISGHRSVSWYQQTPGQGLQFLFEYFSETQRNKGNFPGRFSGRQFSNSRSEMNVSTLELGDSALYLCASSLPGKVSPLHFGNGTRLTVT.